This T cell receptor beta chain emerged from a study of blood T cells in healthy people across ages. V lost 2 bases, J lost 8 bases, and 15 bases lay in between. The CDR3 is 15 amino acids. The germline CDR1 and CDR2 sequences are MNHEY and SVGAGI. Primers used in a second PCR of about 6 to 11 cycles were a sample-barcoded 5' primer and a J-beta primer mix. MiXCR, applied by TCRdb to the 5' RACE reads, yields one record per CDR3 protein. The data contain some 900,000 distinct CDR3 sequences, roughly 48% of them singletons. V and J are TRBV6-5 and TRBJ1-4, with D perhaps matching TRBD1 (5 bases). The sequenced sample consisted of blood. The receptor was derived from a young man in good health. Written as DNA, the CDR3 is TGTGCCAGCAGTTACGACCCAGGGCACGGGGAAAAACTGTTTTTT. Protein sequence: CASSYDPGHGEKLFF.